This T cell receptor beta chain comes out of a study of identifying expanded T cells in peripheral blood. For this clone: Its specificity is not known.

With 1 base removed from V and 2 bases from J, the gap between germline ends came to 4 bases. Per germline, CDR1 SGHTA and CDR2 FQGNSA. The CDR3 length is 13 residues. Findings and limits, study-wide: Approximately 1.2 clones differed between technical replicates, versus around 15 and 18 over time.

The assay was immunoSEQ multiplex PCR, and TCRdb's table has in-frame clones only and misses some. The repertoire includes 85,000 to 90,000 clones, more than 75% of them detected once, and around 6% sits in the top ten. This sequence was found in a person between 18 and 70 years old in good health. Material: blood. V usage is TRBV7-2 and J usage is TRBJ2-3, with unresolved D. DNA for the CDR3: TGTGCCAGCAGCTTAGGGTTCACAGATACGCAGTATTTT. It encodes CASSLGFTDTQYF. The full variable domain, with the rest looked up from reference TRBV7-2 and TRBJ2-3, is GAGVSQSPSNKVTEKGKDVELRCDPISGHTALYWYRQSLGQGLEFLIYFQGNSAPDKSGLPSDRFSAERTGGSVSTLTIQRTQQEDSAVYLCASSLGFTDTQYFGPGTRLTVL.